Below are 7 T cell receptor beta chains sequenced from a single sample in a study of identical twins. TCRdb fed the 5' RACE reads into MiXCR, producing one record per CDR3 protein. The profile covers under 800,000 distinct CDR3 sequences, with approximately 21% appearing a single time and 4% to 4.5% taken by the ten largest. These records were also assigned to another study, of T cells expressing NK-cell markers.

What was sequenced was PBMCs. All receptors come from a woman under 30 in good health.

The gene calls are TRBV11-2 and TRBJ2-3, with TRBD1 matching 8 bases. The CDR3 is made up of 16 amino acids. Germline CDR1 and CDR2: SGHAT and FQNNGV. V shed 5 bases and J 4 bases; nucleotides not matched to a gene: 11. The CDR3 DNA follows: TGTGCCAGCAGCCCGAGGCGGGACAGGAGGCCAGATACGCAGTATTTT. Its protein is CASSPRRDRRPDTQYF.

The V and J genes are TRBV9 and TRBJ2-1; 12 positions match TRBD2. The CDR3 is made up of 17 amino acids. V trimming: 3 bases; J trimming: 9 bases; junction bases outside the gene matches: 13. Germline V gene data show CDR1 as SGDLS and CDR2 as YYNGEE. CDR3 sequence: CASSALPRASGGGEQFF. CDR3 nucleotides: TGTGCCAGCAGCGCACTCCCGCGGGCTAGCGGGGGGGGTGAGCAGTTCTTC.

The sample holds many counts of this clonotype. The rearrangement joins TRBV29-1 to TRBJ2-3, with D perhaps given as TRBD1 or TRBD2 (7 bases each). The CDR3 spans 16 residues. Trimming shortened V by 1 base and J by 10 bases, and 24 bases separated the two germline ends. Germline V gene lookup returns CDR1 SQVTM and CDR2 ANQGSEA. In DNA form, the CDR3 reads TGCAGCGTTGAAGTAGCTACAAGGGAGGGGGCGAGAGCGCAGTATTTT. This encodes CSVEVATREGARAQYF.

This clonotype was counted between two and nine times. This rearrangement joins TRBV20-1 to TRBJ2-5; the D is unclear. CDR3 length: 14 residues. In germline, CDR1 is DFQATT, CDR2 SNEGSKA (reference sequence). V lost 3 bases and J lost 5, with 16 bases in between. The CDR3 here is CSARLLRTGETQYF. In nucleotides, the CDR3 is TGCAGTGCTAGGCTACTTCGGACCGGGGAGACCCAGTACTTC.

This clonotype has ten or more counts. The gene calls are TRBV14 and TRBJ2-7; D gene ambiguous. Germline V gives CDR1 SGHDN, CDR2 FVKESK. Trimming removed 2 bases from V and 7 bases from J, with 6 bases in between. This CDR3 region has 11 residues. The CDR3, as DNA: TGTGCCAGCAGCCAATACGGTGAGCAGTACTTC. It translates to CASSQYGEQYF.

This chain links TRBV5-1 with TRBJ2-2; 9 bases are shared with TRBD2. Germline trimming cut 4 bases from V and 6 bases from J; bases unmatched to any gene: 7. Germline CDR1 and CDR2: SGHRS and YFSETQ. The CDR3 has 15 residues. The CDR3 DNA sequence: TGCGCCAGCAGCACCTTTAGCGGGGGTTCCGGGGAGCTGTTTTTT. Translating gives CASSTFSGGSGELFF.

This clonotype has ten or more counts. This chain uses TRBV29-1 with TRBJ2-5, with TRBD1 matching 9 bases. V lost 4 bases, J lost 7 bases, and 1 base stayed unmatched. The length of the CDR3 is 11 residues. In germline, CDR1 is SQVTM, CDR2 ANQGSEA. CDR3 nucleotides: TGCAGCGTTGGACAGGGGGGGACCCAGTACTTC. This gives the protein CSVGQGGTQYF.